Detailed here is one T cell receptor (beta chain). Profiled with immunoSEQ multiplex PCR; TCRdb holds only in-frame clones, not every one. The table includes 10,000 or so clones, 50% to 75% detected once. This sample is part of a study of CD4+ T cells in melanoma. The CDR3 runs to 15 residues. The ends were cut back, 2 bases at V and 4 bases at J, with 13 bases in the middle. CDR1 is SGHDT and CDR2 is YYEEEE in the germline V gene. The sequenced material came from cells from a culture (not recorded whether cultured in vitro). This rearrangement joins TRBV5-6 to TRBJ2-1; D uncertain. This clonotype originated in a human donor with melanoma. The CDR3 is CASSFEQKDYNEQFF. In DNA, the CDR3 is TGTGCCAGCAGCTTTGAACAGAAAGATTACAATGAGCAGTTCTTC.